A selection of T cell receptor beta chains follows, all from one sample in a study of blood T cells in healthy people across ages. TCRdb used MiXCR to reprocess the 5' RACE reads, holding one entry per CDR3 protein. The table lists approximately 850,000 distinct CDR3 sequences, 44% of them singletons. Sequenced: blood. The receptors derive from a man in his fifties or sixties in good health. Each CDR3 is given with its conserved first and last residue. The D gene is left open where the match is weak. The size entry is marked missing in some rows and otherwise reads once, few, many or a size class.

d_call	clone_size	j_call	v_call	cdr3_nt	cdr3_aa
TRBD1	few	TRBJ2-7	TRBV6-1	TGTGCCAGCAGTGGATCCAGGGGGAATTATAAGCAGTACTTC	CASSGSRGNYKQYF
NA	few	TRBJ2-1	TRBV7-2	TGTGCCAGCAGCTTACAGGCTGTCACCTACAATGAGCAGTTCTTC	CASSLQAVTYNEQFF
TRBD1	NA	TRBJ2-7	TRBV9	TGTGCCAGCAGCGTCGGACAGGGGATATACGGCCACGAGCAGTACTTC	CASSVGQGIYGHEQYF
TRBD1	few	TRBJ2-2	TRBV4-3	TGCGCCAGCAGCCAAATAGGGGGCGCAGACACCGGGGAGCTGTTTTTT	CASSQIGGADTGELFF
NA	NA	TRBJ2-1	TRBV5-4	TGTGCCAGCAGCCCGACTAGATGGGATGAGCAGTTCTTC	CASSPTRWDEQFF
NA	NA	TRBJ2-3	TRBV4-3	TGCGCCAGCAGCCGAGTAAGGGGGACAGATACGCAGTATTTT	CASSRVRGTDTQYF
NA	NA	TRBJ1-4	TRBV27	TGTGCCAGCAGGAGAGATGAAAAACTGTTTTTT	CASRRDEKLFF
NA	NA	TRBJ2-1	TRBV6-5	TGTGCCAGCAGTTATGCTCTCCGGGCAGGCGGCGGACTGGCCCATGAGCAGTTCTTC	CASSYALRAGGGLAHEQFF
TRBD2	NA	TRBJ2-3	TRBV14	TGTGCCAGCTCACAACTAGCGGGGTCTAGCACAGATACGCAGTATTTT	CASSQLAGSSTDTQYF
TRBD1	NA	TRBJ1-6	TRBV20-1	TGCAGTGCTAGAGCCCTACCAGGGGGACAGGGGAATTCACCCCTCCACTTT	CSARALPGGQGNSPLHF
TRBD2	few	TRBJ2-5	TRBV7-2	TGTGCCAGCAGTTCGATGACTAGCGGGGGAACAGAGACCCAGTACTTC	CASSSMTSGGTETQYF
TRBD2	NA	TRBJ2-7	TRBV7-8	TGTGCCAGCAGCACACCTACTAGCGGGGCCTCCTACGAGCAGTACTTC	CASSTPTSGASYEQYF
NA	NA	TRBJ2-5	TRBV4-1	TGCGCCAGCAGCCAAGTGGCCGGGATATACCAAGAGACCCAGTACTTC	CASSQVAGIYQETQYF
NA	NA	TRBJ2-7	TRBV2	TGTGCCAGCAGTGACCACGGAGCCTACGAGCAGTACTTC	CASSDHGAYEQYF
TRBD1	NA	TRBJ1-4	TRBV4-1	TGCGCCAGCAGCCAGAGCAGGGGACAGAATGAAAAACTGTTTTTT	CASSQSRGQNEKLFF
TRBD1	many	TRBJ1-2	TRBV7-9	TGTGCCAGCAGCTTAGGAACCGGGACAGGGGGATCTGGCTACACCTTC	CASSLGTGTGGSGYTF
NA	NA	TRBJ2-6	TRBV4-1	TGCGCCAGCAGCCAACAGGAGGCCAACGTCCTGACTTTC	CASSQQEANVLTF
TRBD1	NA	TRBJ1-2	TRBV2	TGTGCCAGCATTAGGGACAGCTATAACTATGGCTACACCTTC	CASIRDSYNYGYTF
NA	NA	TRBJ2-7	TRBV6-2/TRBV6-3	TGTGCCAGCTTTGACAGGCCAGCCTCCTACGAGCAGTACTTC	CASFDRPASYEQYF